A single sample gave rise to the 20 T cell receptor beta chains below, sequenced in a study of neurological immune-mediated disorders. MiXCR, applied by TCRdb to the 5' RACE reads, yields one record per CDR3 protein. The repertoire has tens of thousands of distinct CDR3 sequences, under 5% of them found once; the top ten carry more than 1.5%. The sample was CD4+ T cells from blood. The source of these receptors is a woman aged 40 to 55 with multiple sclerosis.

This clonotype was seen repeatedly, ten times or more. The chain employs TRBV4-1 and TRBJ2-3; 7 nucleotides line up with TRBD1. CDR1 is MGHRA and CDR2 is YSYEKL in the germline V gene. V shed 3 bases, J shed 1 base, and the junction held 4 bases outside the gene matches. The CDR3 runs 15 residues. This CDR3 reads CASSQYRGGTDTQYF. DNA of the CDR3: TGCGCCAGCAGCCAGTACAGGGGTGGCACAGATACGCAGTATTTT.

In its sample, this clonotype was seen many times. This rearrangement joins TRBV3-1 to TRBJ2-3; no clear D gene. Trimming removed 0 bases at V and 1 base at J, with 8 bases between. Germline V lookup: CDR1 LGHDT, CDR2 YNNKEL (reference sequence). The CDR3 runs 15 residues. For the CDR3, the DNA is TGTGCCAGCAGCCAAGATTTATTACGCACAGATACGCAGTATTTT. Translated: CASSQDLLRTDTQYF.

This clonotype came up many times. The chain is built from TRBV5-1 and TRBJ2-7; a weak D match, TRBD1 (6 bases). Trimming stripped 1 base from V and 0 bases from J, with 11 bases between. Per the germline V gene, CDR1 is SGHRS and CDR2 is YFSETQ. This CDR3 is 15 amino acids long. CDR3 sequence reads: CASSLIQGDSYEQYF. CDR3 bases: TGCGCCAGCAGCTTGATACAGGGTGACTCCTACGAGCAGTACTTC. The full variable domain, its missing parts supplied by reference TRBV5-1 and TRBJ2-7, is KAGVTQTPRYLIKTRGQQVTLSCSPISGHRSVSWYQQTPGQGLQFLFEYFSETQRNKGNFPGRFSGRQFSNSRSEMNVSTLELGDSALYLCASSLIQGDSYEQYFGPGTRLTVT.

The rearrangement uses TRBV7-2 and TRBJ2-7; the D gene is possibly TRBD1 (6 bases). The CDR3 covers 14 residues. V was pared by 0 bases and J by 0 bases, with 6 bases between. The germline V gene encodes CDR1 SGHTA and CDR2 FQGNSA. The CDR3 is CASSLADSSYEQYF. DNA for the CDR3: TGTGCCAGCAGCTTAGCGGACAGCTCCTACGAGCAGTACTTC.

Ten or more counts support this clonotype. The rearrangement links TRBV5-1 to TRBJ2-1; the match to TRBD2 covers 8 bases. The V gene's germline CDR1 is SGHRS and CDR2 YFSETQ. This CDR3 comprises 17 residues. Unmatched junction bases numbered 9, after V lost 0 bases and J lost 4 bases. The CDR3 loop is CASSLVLAGDLYNEQFF. Here the CDR3 DNA reads TGCGCCAGCAGCTTGGTGCTAGCGGGCGATCTGTACAATGAGCAGTTCTTC.

This clonotype was picked up many times. CDR3 in DNA: TGCGCCAGCAGCTTGAACAGGGTCCAAGATACGCAGTATTTT. This encodes CASSLNRVQDTQYF. The genes are TRBV5-1 and TRBJ2-3, with D possibly matching TRBD1 (6 bases). The ends were cut back, 1 base at V and 5 bases at J, with 11 bases in the middle. The CDR3 extends over 14 amino acids. CDR1 and CDR2 from the germline V gene are SGHRS and YFSETQ.

This clonotype was seen at least ten times. The CDR3 nucleotides read TGTGCCAGCAGCTCCCGGGACAGCGACTACGAGCAGTACTTC. Translation: CASSSRDSDYEQYF. The chain employs TRBV7-9 and TRBJ2-7, with 7 nucleotides matching TRBD1. The CDR3 has 14 residues. Germline V CDR1 and CDR2: SEHNR, FQNEAQ (reference sequence). Trimming removed 4 bases from V and 3 bases from J; junction bases left unmatched: 6.

This clonotype occurred many times. The chain carries TRBV5-8 and TRBJ1-5, with 10 bases aligning to TRBD1. V lost 4 bases, J lost 4 bases, and 5 bases stayed unmatched. CDR3 length equals 15 residues. CDR1 is SGHTS, CDR2 YDEGEE, per germline. The CDR3 nucleotides are TGTGCCAGCAGCCTCGCGGACAGGGGGAATCAGCCCCAGCATTTT. This translates into CASSLADRGNQPQHF.

This clonotype has ten or more counts. The chain joins TRBV12-3 or TRBV12-4 to TRBJ1-5, with D uncertain. With 3 bases removed from V and 1 base from J, the gap between germline ends came to 7 bases. This CDR3 contains 14 residues. CDR3 sequence: CASSLEVSNQPQHF. The CDR3 DNA follows: TGTGCCAGCAGTTTGGAAGTGAGCAATCAGCCCCAGCATTTT.

This clonotype showed up many times. CDR3 sequence: CASSTEDGKLFF. CDR3 sequence (DNA): TGCGCCAGCAGCACGGAAGACGGGAAACTGTTTTTT. The chain joins TRBV5-1 to TRBJ1-4; D call uncertain. Germline V lookup: CDR1 SGHRS, CDR2 YFSETQ. Trimming took 4 bases from V and 11 from J, leaving 12 bases between them. CDR3 length: 12 residues. The entire variable domain, with the rest obtained from reference TRBV5-1 and TRBJ1-4, is as follows: KAGVTQTPRYLIKTRGQQVTLSCSPISGHRSVSWYQQTPGQGLQFLFEYFSETQRNKGNFPGRFSGRQFSNSRSEMNVSTLELGDSALYLCASSTEDGKLFFGSGTQLSVL.

This clonotype was seen repeatedly, ten times or more. V and J are TRBV10-1 and TRBJ1-2, with a possible D match to TRBD1 (5 bases). Trimming removed 7 bases from V and 0 bases from J, with 12 bases in between. CDR3 length: 14 residues. Germline V CDR1 and CDR2: WNHNN, SYGVQD (reference sequence). DNA for the CDR3: TGCGCCAGCACAGGGCCAGCTCCTAACTATGGCTACACCTTC. Protein: CASTGPAPNYGYTF.

This clonotype came up many times. This sequence joins TRBV7-2 and TRBJ2-3; 11 bases are shared with TRBD2. V lost 5 bases to trimming and J lost 0 bases; unmatched junction nucleotides: 13. The length of the CDR3 is 19 residues. Germline CDR1 and CDR2: SGHTA and FQGNSA. Here the CDR3 DNA reads TGTGCCAGCAGCGGTAGCCCCCTAGCGGGGGGTACAAGCACAGATACGCAGTATTTT. It encodes CASSGSPLAGGTSTDTQYF.

The chain couples TRBV10-3 to TRBJ1-2; perhaps TRBD1 as D (6 bases). CDR3 length: 15 residues. Looked up from germline, CDR1 is ENHRY and CDR2 is SYGVKD. Trimming shortened V by 0 bases and J by 4 bases, and 12 bases separated the two germline ends. The CDR3 nucleotides are TGTGCCATCAGTGAGTCACGGACAGTGTCCTATGGCTACACCTTC. Protein: CAISESRTVSYGYTF.

This clonotype showed up many times. The CDR3 region is CAISAGGTEAFF. CDR3 sequence (DNA): TGTGCCATCAGTGCGGGGGGAACTGAAGCTTTCTTT. The chain has TRBV10-3 and TRBJ1-1, with D possibly TRBD1 on 5 matching bases. Germline-derived CDR1 and CDR2 are ENHRY and SYGVKD. Trimming stripped 4 bases from V and 5 bases from J, with 8 bases between. The CDR3 has 12 residues.

This clonotype was seen ten or more times. The chain employs TRBV20-1 and TRBJ1-3; 8 nucleotides line up with TRBD1. CDR3 size: 16 residues. V trimming: 1 base; J trimming: 0 bases; junction bases outside the gene matches: 5. Germline lookup yields CDR1 DFQATT and CDR2 SNEGSKA (reference sequence). The DNA of the CDR3 is TGCAGTGCTAGAGGGACAGGGCTAACCTCTGGAAACACCATATATTTT. It specifies CSARGTGLTSGNTIYF.

This clonotype was seen at least ten times. The V call is TRBV5-1, the J call TRBJ1-1, with D possibly TRBD1 on 5 matching bases. The germline gives CDR1 SGHRS, CDR2 YFSETQ. The CDR3 extends over 14 amino acids. V lost 7 bases, J lost 3 bases, and 16 bases lay in between. CDR3 region: CASDGGAGYTEAFF. The DNA of the CDR3 is TGCGCCAGCGACGGAGGGGCGGGGTACACTGAAGCTTTCTTT. Drawing the rest from reference TRBV5-1 and TRBJ1-1, the complete variable domain is KAGVTQTPRYLIKTRGQQVTLSCSPISGHRSVSWYQQTPGQGLQFLFEYFSETQRNKGNFPGRFSGRQFSNSRSEMNVSTLELGDSALYLCASDGGAGYTEAFFGQGTRLTVV.

This clonotype showed up many times. This sequence joins TRBV5-1 and TRBJ2-1, with TRBD1 identical over 9 bases. This CDR3 is built from 19 residues. Germline values: CDR1 SGHRS, CDR2 YFSETQ. Trimming cost V 2 bases and J 6 bases; bases outside gene matches: 18. CDR3 in DNA: TGCGCCAGCAGCTTTTCCCCGGCTTCCGGGACAGGGTTTGGCAATGAGCAGTTCTTC. Residues: CASSFSPASGTGFGNEQFF.

This clonotype was seen at least ten times. The chain combines TRBV2 with TRBJ2-3; maybe TRBD1 (5 bases). V dropped 7 bases and J dropped 3 bases, with 8 bases sitting between them. Germline V gives CDR1 SNHLY, CDR2 FYNNEI. CDR3 length: 12 residues. The DNA of the CDR3 is TGTGCCAGCATGGGGCAGACAGATACGCAGTATTTT. This translates into CASMGQTDTQYF.

This clonotype was seen at least ten times. V is TRBV10-3 and J is TRBJ1-1; D not resolved. The ends were cut back, 7 bases at V and 0 bases at J, with 12 bases in the middle. CDR3 length: 14 amino acids. Germline CDR1 reads ENHRY; CDR2 reads SYGVKD. CDR3 region: CAIKSEPMNTEAFF. The CDR3 DNA reads TGTGCCATCAAGTCAGAACCGATGAACACTGAAGCTTTCTTT.

This clonotype was found many times. The chain recombines TRBV5-5 with TRBJ1-3; 7 bases line up with TRBD1. This CDR3 has 16 amino acids. V lost 3 bases, J lost 0 bases, and 6 bases stayed unmatched. Germline V lookup: CDR1 SGHKS, CDR2 YYEKEE (reference sequence). CDR3 in amino acids: CASSWNRGGSGNTIYF. DNA of the CDR3: TGTGCCAGCAGCTGGAACAGGGGAGGCTCTGGAAACACCATATATTTT.